The 3 T cell receptor beta chains given below trace back to one sample, sequenced in a study of cytomegalovirus exposure and HLA in healthy donors. The PCR contained 60 Vbeta and 13 Jbeta primers. Clones were sequenced by immunoSEQ multiplex PCR, and TCRdb holds only the in-frame ones, with some missing. The sample yields around 300,000 clones, 65% to 85% seen once. The specimen was PBMCs. The receptors stem from a female donor in good health and CMV-seronegative.

The rearrangement uses TRBV7-7 and TRBJ2-1; D ambiguous. Germline lookup yields CDR1 SSHAT and CDR2 FNYEAQ (reference sequence). The CDR3 runs to 12 residues. The germline V and J ends were trimmed by 5 bases and 5 bases, with 7 bases remaining between them. Written as DNA, the CDR3 is TGTGCCAGCAGCCCTCTCCACAATGAGCAGTTCTTC. Translating gives CASSPLHNEQFF. Complete variable domain (other parts from reference TRBV7-7 and TRBJ2-1): GAGVSQSPRYKVTKRGQDVTLRCDPISSHATLYWYQQALGQGPEFLTYFNYEAQPDKSGLPSDRFSAERPEGSISTLTIQRTEQRDSAMYRCASSPLHNEQFFGPGTRLTVL.

The genes are TRBV15 and TRBJ2-2; possible D gene TRBD2, 5 bases. With 3 bases removed from V and 8 bases from J, the gap between germline ends came to 13 bases. The CDR3 is 14 amino acids. Germline values: CDR1 LNHNV, CDR2 YYDKDF (reference sequence). The CDR3 region has the DNA TGTGCCACCAGCAGGACTAATCGAGGGGGGGAGCTGTTTTTT. Translating it yields CATSRTNRGGELFF.

The rearrangement uses TRBV15 and TRBJ2-1, with D hard to call. The CDR3 runs to 17 residues. The germline CDR1 and CDR2 sequences are LNHNV and YYDKDF (reference sequence). The V end lost 1 base, the J end lost 0 bases, and 13 bases lay between the germline ends. The CDR3 spells CATSRGATFSSYNEQFF. CDR3 in DNA: TGTGCCACCAGCAGAGGGGCTACTTTCAGCTCCTACAATGAGCAGTTCTTC.